This record covers a single T cell receptor (beta chain). The table came from immunoSEQ multiplex PCR; TCRdb's copy has only in-frame clones and leaves some out. This table has under 250,000 clones, 80% to 95% appearing once. This specimen belongs to a study of blood T cell repertoires in COVID-19. Germline-derived CDR1 and CDR2 are MDHEN and SYDVKM. The ends lost 4 bases at V and 10 bases at J; junction bases unmatched: 15. The CDR3 has 15 amino acids. This receptor was obtained from a man in his fifties or sixties with COVID-19, enrolled during active disease. Sequences were obtained from peripheral blood. V gene TRBV28 combines with J gene TRBJ2-7, with 8 nucleotides matching TRBD1. The CDR3 coding sequence is TGTGCCAGCAGTTCACAAGGACAGGGTCGCCTTGCACAGTACTTC. Its protein is CASSSQGQGRLAQYF.